This TCR beta chain comes out of a study of shared clonotypes between healthy human individuals. Germline CDR1 SGHVS, CDR2 FNYEAQ. Trimming removed 5 bases from V and 7 bases from J, with 19 bases in between. This CDR3 region has 15 residues. Naive CD8 cells, CD45RO-negative and positively selected for CCR7, excluded terminally differentiated effector memory CD45RA+ cells. Sequenced by immunoSEQ multiplex PCR; TCRdb stores in-frame clones only, minus some. The table lists about 2.1 million clones, just over 90% of them singletons, with about 1.5% in the top ten. The chain is built from TRBV7-6 and TRBJ2-3; D is possibly TRBD1 or TRBD2 (5 bases each). This clonotype was obtained from a man aged 18 to 29 in good health. Some clones in this sample may be carry-over from other donors' samples. The sample was naive CD8+ T cells from PBMCs. The CDR3 DNA reads as TGTGCCAGCAGCCTCCTCGCTGGGACCGGGAATACGCAGTATTTT. Translating it yields CASSLLAGTGNTQYF.